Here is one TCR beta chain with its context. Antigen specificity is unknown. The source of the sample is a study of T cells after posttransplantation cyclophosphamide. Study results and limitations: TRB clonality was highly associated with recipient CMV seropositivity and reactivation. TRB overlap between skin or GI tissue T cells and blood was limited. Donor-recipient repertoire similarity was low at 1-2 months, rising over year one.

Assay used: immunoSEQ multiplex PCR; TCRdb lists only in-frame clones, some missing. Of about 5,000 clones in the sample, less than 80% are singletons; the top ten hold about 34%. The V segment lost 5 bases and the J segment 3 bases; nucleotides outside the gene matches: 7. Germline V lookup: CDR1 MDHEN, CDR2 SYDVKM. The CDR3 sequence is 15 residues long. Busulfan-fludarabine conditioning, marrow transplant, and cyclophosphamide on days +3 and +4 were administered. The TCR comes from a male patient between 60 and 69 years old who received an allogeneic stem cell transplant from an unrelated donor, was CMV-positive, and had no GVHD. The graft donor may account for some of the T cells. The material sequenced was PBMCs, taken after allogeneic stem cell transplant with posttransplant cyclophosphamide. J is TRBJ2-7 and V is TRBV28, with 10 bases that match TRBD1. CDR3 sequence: CASSPPGQGLYEQYF. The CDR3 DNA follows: TGTGCCAGCAGTCCTCCGGGACAGGGGCTCTACGAGCAGTACTTC.